Each of the 14 T cell receptor beta chains below was sequenced from the same sample in a study of spatial heterogeneity in lung cancer. What these receptors recognize is not known. Time point defined: sample taken at primary tumor resection. The study, taken as a whole, reports: Intratumoral expanded alpha and beta TCR counts were found to track tumor mutation counts.

In TCRdb, the 5' RACE reads were re-called with MiXCR into one record per CDR3 protein. The sample yields 16,000 or so distinct CDR3 sequences, around 7% seen once. Source: lung tumor tissue, taken at surgery. The receptor source for this set is a female donor with early-stage non-small cell lung cancer.

This clonotype was recorded many times. This sequence joins TRBV4-1 and TRBJ2-3; 8 nucleotides align to TRBD2. Looked up from germline, CDR1 is MGHRA and CDR2 is YSYEKL. This CDR3 has 17 amino acids. V was clipped by 2 bases and J by 4 bases; unmatched bases: 11. The CDR3 DNA reads as TGCGCCAGCAGCCAAACCGGGACGGGGGGGCCTTCAGATACGCAGTATTTT. Translated: CASSQTGTGGPSDTQYF.

This clonotype came up many times. V is TRBV28 and J is TRBJ2-7; TRBD1 matches 9 bases. In germline, CDR1 is MDHEN, CDR2 SYDVKM. Trimming at V came to 6 bases and at J to 6 bases, leaving 6 bases not matched to a gene. The CDR3 extends over 13 amino acids. CDR3 amino acids: CASRGQGMGEQYF. CDR3 sequence (DNA): TGTGCCAGCAGGGGACAGGGAATGGGCGAGCAGTACTTC.

Sample share makes this clonotype medium-sized. The chain joins TRBV9 to TRBJ1-2; 7 bases map to TRBD1. Trimming cost V 4 bases and J 2 bases; bases outside gene matches: 5. The CDR3 covers 14 residues. Per germline, CDR1 SGDLS and CDR2 YYNGEE. This CDR3 reads CASSPGTENYGYTF. The CDR3 DNA sequence: TGTGCCAGCAGCCCCGGGACAGAGAACTATGGCTACACCTTC.

V and J are TRBV6-6 and TRBJ1-2, with TRBD1 matching over 10 bases. Germline V lookup: CDR1 MNHNY, CDR2 SVGAGI (reference sequence). V lost 4 bases to trimming and J lost 2 bases; unmatched junction nucleotides: 4. The CDR3 has 15 residues. DNA of the CDR3: TGTGCCAGCAGTTCCCCGACAGGGGGCAACTATGGCTACACCTTC. Protein: CASSSPTGGNYGYTF.

This chain links TRBV24-1 with TRBJ2-3; 7 bases match TRBD1. Losses at the gene ends were 4 bases for V and 0 bases for J; bases not matched to a gene: 6. The CDR3 runs to 16 residues. Looked up from germline, CDR1 is KGHDR and CDR2 is SFDVKD. CDR3 sequence (DNA): TGTGCCACCAGTGAAGAGACAGGGTCTAGCACAGATACGCAGTATTTT. Encoded protein: CATSEETGSSTDTQYF.

The chain is built from TRBV4-3 and TRBJ2-3; D is unclear. Trimming pared 0 bases from V and 3 bases from J, leaving 16 bases between. Germline CDR1 is LGHNA and CDR2 is YSLEER. The CDR3 length is 17 residues. The CDR3 protein is CASSQDLGSRATDTQYF. The CDR3 DNA sequence: TGCGCCAGCAGCCAAGATTTGGGTAGCAGAGCAACAGATACGCAGTATTTT.

This clonotype is medium-sized. The chain carries TRBV29-1 and TRBJ2-7, with D tentatively TRBD1 (5 bases). This CDR3 comprises 13 residues. V was cut by 5 bases and J by 6 bases, with 17 bases left in between. Germline assignment: CDR1 SQVTM and CDR2 ANQGSEA. The CDR3 DNA reads as TGCAGCGTTCGATCACCAGGGTCATTCGAGCAGTACTTC. This encodes CSVRSPGSFEQYF.

This clonotype was observed many times. Written as DNA, the CDR3 is TGTGCCAGCAGCTTAACCGCTACAGGTCGGGCTATCTACAATGAGCAGTTCTTC. It codes for CASSLTATGRAIYNEQFF. This rearrangement joins TRBV7-3 to TRBJ2-1; possible D gene TRBD1, 5 bases. CDR1 is SGHTA and CDR2 is FQGTGA in the germline V gene. The V end lost 0 bases, the J end lost 3 bases, and 18 bases lay between the germline ends. The CDR3 runs 18 residues.

Sample share makes this clonotype medium-sized (0.01 to 0.1%). The chain is built from TRBV28 and TRBJ1-2, with D possibly matching TRBD1 (5 bases). There are 14 residues in the CDR3. Germline CDR1 MDHEN, CDR2 SYDVKM. The V gene lost 2 bases and the J gene lost 4 bases, with 11 bases spanning the gap. CDR3 sequence reads: CASSLVIRVYGYTF. In DNA, the CDR3 is TGTGCCAGCAGTTTAGTCATCAGGGTCTATGGCTACACCTTC.

The chain employs TRBV7-3 and TRBJ2-1; D uncertain. Trimming left V 5 bases short and J 6 bases short, with 17 bases between. This CDR3 comprises 15 residues. Germline lookup yields CDR1 SGHTA and CDR2 FQGTGA. CDR3 residues: CASSPIGKSGNEQFF. DNA of the CDR3: TGTGCCAGCAGCCCGATAGGGAAATCAGGCAATGAGCAGTTCTTC.

This clonotype was counted many times. The J gene is TRBJ1-1, the V gene TRBV7-8, with D hard to call. The CDR3 sequence is 14 residues long. The germline V gene encodes CDR1 SGHVS and CDR2 FQNEAQ. The V end was cut by 1 base, the J end by 7 bases, with 13 bases between. In nucleotides, the CDR3 is TGTGCCAGCAGCTTAGAACAGAGGAGGGATGAAGCTTTCTTT. Protein product: CASSLEQRRDEAFF.

The J gene is TRBJ2-1, the V gene TRBV20-1, with 7 bases matching TRBD2. This CDR3 is built from 15 residues. Germline loops: CDR1 DFQATT, CDR2 SNEGSKA (reference sequence). J lost 2 bases, V lost 2 bases, and 6 bases had no gene match. The CDR3, as DNA: TGCAGTGCTAGAAAAGCGGGGACGACCTACAATGAGCAGTTCTTC. It translates to CSARKAGTTYNEQFF.

This clonotype rates as medium-sized. V is TRBV6-6 and J is TRBJ1-2, with D hard to call. The V and J ends lost 6 bases and 7 bases respectively, with 18 bases between them. The germline V gene encodes CDR1 MNHNY and CDR2 SVGAGI (reference sequence). The CDR3 length is 14 residues. The CDR3 bases are TGTGCCAGCAGCCCCGGGGTCGGGGTCGGTGGCTACACCTTC. This codes for CASSPGVGVGGYTF.

This clonotype occurred a few times. This rearrangement joins TRBV5-1 to TRBJ2-1; D not certain. The germline V and J ends were trimmed by 2 bases and 7 bases, with 13 bases remaining between them. Germline V gene lookup returns CDR1 SGHRS and CDR2 YFSETQ. The CDR3 is made up of 14 amino acids. The CDR3 loop reads CASSLLVGLNEQFF. The CDR3 DNA is TGCGCCAGCAGCTTATTAGTAGGTTTGAATGAGCAGTTCTTC.